These T cell receptor beta chains were read from a single sample in a study of blood T cell repertoires in COVID-19. Sequenced by immunoSEQ multiplex PCR; TCRdb stores in-frame clones only, minus some. The sample lists 140,000 to 150,000 clones, 80% occurring once. Sequencing was performed on peripheral blood. All receptors come from a man between 65 and 79 years old who had recovered from COVID-19. Each CDR3 is given with its conserved first and last residue. Each record gives: J gene, clone size, V gene, D gene, CDR3 protein. A D gene is named only where the DNA matches it firmly. Size values are once, few and many counts, or a class for expanded clones, and some rows have none.

TRBJ2-7	.	TRBV4-2	.	CASSQDPSSAYEQYF
TRBJ1-4	.	TRBV27	.	CASSPGAGNEKLFF
TRBJ1-6	.	TRBV25-1	.	CASSPSGVVSGDSPLHF
TRBJ2-5	once	TRBV6-2/TRBV6-3	.	CASSYDPRGEWETQYF
TRBJ2-3	.	TRBV7-8	.	CASSLHGGGGEVTDTQYF
TRBJ2-7	.	TRBV5-1	TRBD2	CASRTGTSEYEQYF
TRBJ2-7	.	TRBV5-1	.	CASSPDRHLYEQYF
TRBJ1-1	once	TRBV3-1/TRBV3-2	TRBD1	CASSRTQGANTEAFF
TRBJ1-6	.	TRBV5-1	.	CASRTESSYNSPLHF
TRBJ2-7	.	TRBV11-2	TRBD1	CASSSPFSTGGNYEQYF
TRBJ1-2	.	TRBV7-9	TRBD1	CASSLERAGGSGYTF
TRBJ1-2	.	TRBV11-2	TRBD1	CASSSTRDRDRDYGYTF
TRBJ1-1	once	TRBV27	TRBD1	CASSLTGENTEAFF
TRBJ2-5	.	TRBV7-2	.	CASSLGTSLLYQETQYF
TRBJ1-1	.	TRBV6-5	.	CASSYSWGGASEAFF
TRBJ2-3	.	TRBV4-2	.	CASSPRTNPDTQYF
TRBJ2-2	.	TRBV29-1	TRBD1	CSVELGQANTGELFF
TRBJ2-7	once	TRBV4-2	.	CASSQEGGMGSYEQYF
TRBJ2-4	.	TRBV3-1/TRBV3-2	.	CASNGRDSFQNIQYF
TRBJ2-3	.	TRBV29-1	.	CSVKYKDTQYF
TRBJ1-6	.	TRBV9	TRBD1	CASSLRTGDSPLHF
TRBJ2-5	.	TRBV6-5	.	CASSYFGQQETQYF